The entry that follows covers one T cell receptor (beta chain) sequence. The data belong to a study of CD8 T cells in Susac syndrome. Random hexamers served to reverse transcribe roughly 0.45 to 1 ug RNA. The TCR beta CDR3 was amplified by immunoSEQ multiplex PCR across 54 Vbeta, 13 Jbeta. Each CDR3 protein gets one entry after TCRdb re-called the immunoSEQ multiplex PCR reads with MiXCR. The table has 200,000 to 250,000 distinct CDR3 sequences, 85% to 95% seen once; the top ten hold approximately 0.081%. V was clipped by 4 bases and J by 5 bases, with 20 bases between them. CDR3 length equals 15 residues. Germline V lookup: CDR1 SQVTM, CDR2 ANQGSEA. It was negative isolation that provided the CD8+ and CD4+ T cells, whereas TEMRA cells were enriched by FACS.

V and J are TRBV29-1 and TRBJ1-2; a possible D gene is TRBD1 (6 bases). Input material: CD4+ T cells from PBMCs. This sequence was found in a human donor with multiple sclerosis. CDR3 residues: CSVAPALDRVYGYTF. CDR3 coding DNA: TGCAGCGTTGCCCCCGCCCTGGACAGAGTATATGGCTACACCTTC.